Below are 10 T cell receptor beta chains sequenced from a single sample in a study of OX40 agonist ivuxolimab in advanced cancers. Repertoires were generated with immunoSEQ multiplex PCR, while TCRdb's copy carries only in-frame clones and drops some. The repertoire holds 15,000 to 20,000 clones, with roughly 80% as singletons. The material was CD4+ or CD8+ T cells sorted from blood, obtained in a trial of the OX40 agonist ivuxolimab. The receptors here all came from an adult with an advanced solid tumor such as melanoma, head and neck, liver or kidney cancer.

V gene TRBV5-4 combines with J gene TRBJ2-7; tentatively, D is TRBD1 or TRBD2 (5 bases each). Germline CDR1 SGHNT, CDR2 YYREEE (reference sequence). CDR3 length: 15 residues. V lost 4 bases and J 0 bases, leaving 14 bases between the germline ends. In nucleotides, the CDR3 is TGTGCCAGCAGCCCCCGGGACCGCCTCTCCTACGAGCAGTACTTC. Protein sequence: CASSPRDRLSYEQYF. The full variable domain, its missing parts supplied by reference TRBV5-4 and TRBJ2-7, is ETGVTQSPTHLIKTRGQQVTLRCSSQSGHNTVSWYQQALGQGPQFIFQYYREEENGRGNFPPRFSGLQFPNYSSELNVNALELDDSALYLCASSPRDRLSYEQYFGPGTRLTVT.

J is TRBJ1-1 and V is TRBV7-2; no definite D call. V lost 5 bases and J lost 5, with 21 bases in between. Per the germline V gene, CDR1 is SGHTA and CDR2 is FQGNSA. The CDR3 is made up of 16 amino acids. The CDR3 nucleotides read TGTGCCAGCAGCCCGGCTGACCTCCTGAGAGGGACTGAAGCTTTCTTT. Amino acids: CASSPADLLRGTEAFF.

The gene calls are TRBV5-5 and TRBJ2-4; 8 bases are shared with TRBD1. The germline V gene has CDR1 SGHKS and CDR2 YYEKEE (reference sequence). The CDR3 length is 14 residues. V was pared by 0 bases and J by 8 bases, with 4 bases of the junction left unmatched. The CDR3 spells CASSLGTGSYIQYF. In DNA, the CDR3 is TGTGCCAGCAGCTTGGGGACAGGGTCTTACATTCAGTACTTC. The complete variable domain, with remaining parts taken from reference TRBV5-5 and TRBJ2-4, reads DAGVTQSPTHLIKTRGQQVTLRCSPISGHKSVSWYQQVLGQGPQFIFQYYEKEERGRGNFPDRFSARQFPNYSSELNVNALLLGDSALYLCASSLGTGSYIQYFGAGTRLSVL.

The V call is TRBV27, the J call TRBJ2-7; possibly TRBD1 or TRBD2 for D (5 bases each). Germline assignment: CDR1 MNHEY and CDR2 SMNVEV (reference sequence). Trimming took off 10 bases at V and 2 bases at J, with 15 bases between the two ends. CDR3 length: 13 residues. CDR3 sequence (DNA): TGTGCCACCGGGGACCTAGGGGCCTACGAGCAGTACTTC. Residues: CATGDLGAYEQYF.

The rearrangement links TRBV6-6 to TRBJ1-2; weak D call: TRBD1 (5 bases). The V gene's germline CDR1 is MNHNY and CDR2 SVGAGI (reference sequence). Trimming left V 4 bases short and J 6 bases short, with 18 bases between. The CDR3 length is 15 residues. The CDR3 nucleotides read TGTGCCAGCAGTTTCCCTCGGGACGGGGGAGATGGCTACACCTTC. It specifies CASSFPRDGGDGYTF.

The chain is built from TRBV5-6 and TRBJ2-7; no firm D call. Germline values: CDR1 SGHDT, CDR2 YYEEEE. The CDR3 runs 13 residues. Trimming cost V 0 bases and J 3 bases, with 7 bases left between them. The CDR3 sequence: CASSLGQIYEQYF. The CDR3 region has the DNA TGTGCCAGCAGCTTGGGGCAGATCTACGAGCAGTACTTC.

The chain recombines TRBV7-9 with TRBJ1-5, with D unresolved. The ends were cut back, 5 bases at V and 6 bases at J, with 17 bases in the middle. Germline V gene sequence: CDR1 SEHNR, CDR2 FQNEAQ (reference sequence). The CDR3 is 15 residues long. CDR3 nucleotide sequence: TGTGCCAGCAGCCCAATGGGAGGGATCAGTCAGCCCCAGCATTTT. It yields the protein CASSPMGGISQPQHF.

This rearrangement joins TRBV6-5 to TRBJ2-7; D may be TRBD1 (6 bases). Looked up from germline, CDR1 is MNHEY and CDR2 is SVGAGI. This CDR3 contains 14 residues. The V and J ends lost 4 bases and 1 base respectively, with 11 bases between them. CDR3 DNA sequence: TGTGCCAGCAGTTTTCCCGGACAGTCCTACGAGCAGTACTTC. Translating it yields CASSFPGQSYEQYF.

The chain combines TRBV10-1 with TRBJ2-3; TRBD2 matches 14 bases. Germline CDR1 is WNHNN and CDR2 is SYGVQD (reference sequence). V was clipped by 8 bases and J by 6 bases; unmatched bases: 16. The CDR3 has 18 residues. The CDR3 DNA follows: TGCGCCAGCCAGGGGACTAGCGGGGGAGTAAGTGTGTCGGATACGCAGTATTTT. It specifies CASQGTSGGVSVSDTQYF.

CDR3 amino acids: CASSSNAPGQGLSPLHF. The CDR3 DNA sequence: TGTGCCAGCAGCTCCAATGCTCCGGGACAGGGACTTTCACCCCTCCACTTT. The rearrangement links TRBV7-2 to TRBJ1-6; 9 bases are a match to TRBD1. The V segment lost 4 bases and the J segment 9 bases; nucleotides outside the gene matches: 13. Germline values: CDR1 SGHTA, CDR2 FQGNSA. The CDR3 loop spans 17 amino acids.